This T cell receptor beta chain was recovered during a study of immune heterogeneity within non-small cell lung tumors. Study information: Histology included several squamous cell carcinomas, 9 to 11 non-squamous carcinomas and 1 unspecified tumor. Study observations and caveats: Identical dominant CDR3 beta clonotypes were found recurring across a patient's tumor sites, along with site-unique high-frequency clones. In tumor regions, T-cell clonality showed a moderate but significant correlation with local tumor mutational burden (R roughly 0.37). Individual patients' high-frequency T-cell receptor beta clonotypes were largely distinct from one another.

Germline assignment: CDR1 GTSNPN and CDR2 SVGIG (reference sequence). CDR3 size: 14 residues. For each sample, template was approximately 0.55 ug of bulk tumor genomic DNA. Multiple widely separated biopsies were taken from each primary tumor at surgery. Patients went through curative surgery, and their non-small cell lung cancer was untreated and newly diagnosed. For the TCR beta CDR3, multiplex PCR with 32 V and 13 J primers performed the amplification. In TCRdb, the multiplex PCR reads were re-called with MiXCR into one record per CDR3 protein. The repertoire holds some 11,000 distinct CDR3 sequences, with approximately 21% as singletons. In the case of this clonotype: The antigen is unknown. This could be a read error, since a much larger clone is one nucleotide away.

The V and J genes are TRBV30 and TRBJ1-5; D remains unclear. The sequence was collected from a man aged 60 to 75 with non-small cell lung cancer. Material: lung tumor tissue. This CDR3 is CVWSPGGGNQPQHF. The DNA of the CDR3 is TGTGTCTGGAGTCCAGGTGGGGGCAATCAGCCCCAGCATTTT.